The source of this T cell receptor beta chain is a study of T cells in Graves' hyperthyroidism and ophthalmopathy. General study points: Researchers report that a 13 V-J model separated ophthalmopathy from stable hyperthyroidism.

RNA transcripts provided the source from which TCR beta CDR3 regions were amplified. The HTBI primer set was used in a first-round RT-PCR of the TCR CDR3. TCRdb re-called the multiplex PCR reads with MiXCR, one entry per CDR3 protein. The sample lists approximately 420,000 distinct CDR3 sequences; more than 12% were seen once. This clonotype was observed at least ten times. The antigen is not known. V dropped 0 bases and J dropped 0 bases, with 10 bases sitting between them. The CDR3 runs to 16 residues. CDR1 is MNHNY, CDR2 SVGAGI, per germline (reference sequence). Exclusion of patients followed from uncontrolled infection, other autoimmune disease, pregnancy or lactation. Orbital computed tomography and thyroid ultrasound, together with serum TRAb and thyroxine and clinical symptoms, were used for diagnoses. PBMCs were obtained from approximately 10 ml fresh peripheral blood.

Sequencing was performed on blood. The rearrangement uses TRBV6-6 and TRBJ2-3; D may be TRBD2 (6 bases). This TCR came from a woman aged 25 to 39 with Graves' hyperthyroidism. The CDR3 region has the DNA TGTGCCAGCAGTTACTCGACCGGGACTAGCACAGATACGCAGTATTTT. It specifies CASSYSTGTSTDTQYF.